The count of the clone carrying this T cell receptor (beta chain) is one. The source of the sample is a study of blood T cell repertoires in COVID-19. This CDR3 comprises 14 residues. Trimming cost V 2 bases and J 0 bases, with 4 bases left between them. Germline assignment: CDR1 LGHNT and CDR2 FRNRAP. Clones were sequenced by immunoSEQ multiplex PCR, and TCRdb holds only the in-frame ones, with some missing. Here the sample spans approximately 150,000 clones, approximately 80% being singletons. The material sequenced was peripheral blood. The origin of this receptor is a man aged 70-80 years who had recovered from COVID-19. J is TRBJ1-4 and V is TRBV12-5; D gene uncertain. CDR3 DNA sequence: TGTGCTAGTGGTTTGACAGCAACTAATGAAAAACTGTTTTTT. Translating it yields CASGLTATNEKLFF.